The 28 T cell receptor beta chains listed next were all sequenced from one sample in a study of blood T cell repertoires in COVID-19. The table came from immunoSEQ multiplex PCR; TCRdb's copy has only in-frame clones and leaves some out. The table records some 120,000 clones, 84% of them present only once. The sequenced sample consisted of peripheral blood. The receptor set was obtained from a human donor in a cohort sampled during active COVID-19.

The chain employs TRBV12-5 and TRBJ2-7, with a possible D match to TRBD2 (5 bases). The CDR3 extends over 12 amino acids. Germline assignment: CDR1 LGHNT and CDR2 FRNRAP. V was pared by 3 bases and J by 7 bases, with 10 bases between. Here the CDR3 reads CASGLIAREQYF. As DNA, the CDR3 is TGTGCTAGTGGTTTAATAGCGCGAGAGCAGTACTTC.

The chain is built from TRBV4-1 and TRBJ2-6; 9 bases fit TRBD1. Germline CDR1 is MGHRA and CDR2 is YSYEKL. The CDR3 length is 18 residues. Unmatched junction bases numbered 7, after V lost 4 bases and J lost 0 bases. CDR3 bases: TGCGCCAGCAGCCGGTCTACGGGACAGGGCTCTGGGGCCAACGTCCTGACTTTC. Protein: CASSRSTGQGSGANVLTF.

The chain combines TRBV5-4 with TRBJ2-3; a weak D match, TRBD2 (6 bases). V lost 3 bases to trimming and J lost 3 bases, with 14 bases between them. The V gene's germline CDR1 is SGHNT and CDR2 YYREEE (reference sequence). The CDR3 runs to 15 residues. The DNA of the CDR3 is TGTGCCAGCAGCTCGGGAGACATCCGGACAGATACGCAGTATTTT. This sequence encodes CASSSGDIRTDTQYF.

The count of this clone is one. J is TRBJ1-5 and V is TRBV3-1 (or the pseudogene TRBV3-2); D might be TRBD1 (5 bases). The CDR3 covers 12 residues. V was pared by 4 bases and J by 11 bases, with 12 bases between. Germline loops: CDR1 LGHDT, CDR2 YNNKEL (reference sequence). In DNA, the CDR3 is TGTGCCAGCAGCCCTCCGGGGGGGGCCCAGCATTTT. Protein: CASSPPGGAQHF.

This chain uses TRBV6-5 with TRBJ2-5; D remains unclear. The V gene lost 6 bases and the J gene lost 5 bases, with 10 bases spanning the gap. The V gene's germline CDR1 is MNHEY and CDR2 SVGAGI. This CDR3 region has 12 residues. The DNA of the CDR3 is TGTGCCAGCAGCCAGACGCGGGAGACCCAGTACTTC. Protein: CASSQTRETQYF.

This chain links TRBV18 with TRBJ1-4, with D possibly being TRBD1 (5 bases). With 5 bases removed from V and 0 bases from J, the gap between germline ends came to 10 bases. The CDR3 covers 15 residues. CDR1 KGHSH and CDR2 LQKENI come from the germline V gene. Here the CDR3 DNA reads TGTGCCAGCTCAGACAGTCTAACAACTAATGAAAAACTGTTTTTT. Its translation is CASSDSLTTNEKLFF.

This clone appeared once. The J gene is TRBJ1-2, the V gene TRBV12-3 or TRBV12-4, with 9 nucleotides matching TRBD1. The ends lost 5 bases at V and 5 bases at J; junction bases unmatched: 3. The CDR3 is made up of 13 amino acids. CDR3 sequence (DNA): TGTGCCAGCAGTCCTGGACAGGGGTATGGCTACACCTTC. It translates to CASSPGQGYGYTF.

The chain links TRBV4-2 to TRBJ2-7; TRBD2 aligns across 10 bases. The CDR3 sequence is 18 residues long. Germline CDR1 reads LGHNA; CDR2 reads YNFKEQ. V dropped 4 bases and J dropped 2; count of bases not matched to a gene: 14. This CDR3 is CASSPRVAGGRIPYEQYF. The CDR3, as DNA: TGTGCCAGCAGCCCCCGAGTAGCGGGGGGAAGAATCCCCTACGAGCAGTACTTC.

The CDR3 sequence: CASSLRQVDGYTF. In nucleotides, the CDR3 is TGTGCCAGCAGCTTGAGACAGGTGGACGGCTACACCTTC. This chain uses TRBV5-6 with TRBJ1-2; D may be TRBD1 (6 bases). CDR3 length: 13 amino acids. Trimming stripped 1 base from V and 8 bases from J, with 12 bases between. CDR1 is SGHDT and CDR2 is YYEEEE in the germline V gene. The complete variable domain, with remaining parts taken from reference TRBV5-6 and TRBJ1-2, reads DAGVTQSPTHLIKTRGQQVTLRCSPKSGHDTVSWYQQALGQGPQFIFQYYEEEERQRGNFPDRFSGHQFPNYSSELNVNALLLGDSALYLCASSLRQVDGYTFGSGTRLTVV.

The chain is built from TRBV4-1 and TRBJ1-1; possible D gene TRBD1, 5 bases. CDR1 and CDR2 (germline): MGHRA, YSYEKL. V was trimmed by 1 base and J by 4 bases, leaving 10 bases between them. The CDR3 consists of 14 residues. The CDR3 sequence: CASSQAGGSTEAFF. In DNA form, the CDR3 reads TGCGCCAGCAGCCAAGCGGGGGGGAGCACTGAAGCTTTCTTT.

The chain has TRBV9 and TRBJ1-3; 8 bases line up with TRBD1. This CDR3 contains 16 residues. Germline CDR1 is SGDLS and CDR2 is YYNGEE. With V trimmed by 0 bases and J by 5 bases, 7 bases remained unmatched. CDR3 sequence: CASSVGQGAWRNTIYF. The CDR3, as DNA: TGTGCCAGCAGCGTAGGTCAGGGGGCTTGGAGAAACACCATATATTTT.

The rearrangement uses TRBV6-1 and TRBJ1-2, with D possibly being TRBD1 (6 bases). Trimming stripped 3 bases from V and 5 bases from J, with 7 bases between. Germline CDR1 reads MNHNS; CDR2 reads SASEGT. The CDR3 totals 12 residues. In DNA form, the CDR3 reads TGTGCCAGCAGTGAGGACAGTTATGGCTACACCTTC. Its translation: CASSEDSYGYTF.

This chain joins TRBV29-1 and TRBJ1-2; TRBD1 matches 9 bases. The V segment lost 3 bases and the J segment 3 bases; nucleotides outside the gene matches: 8. Germline assignment: CDR1 SQVTM and CDR2 ANQGSEA. This CDR3 comprises 15 residues. The CDR3 bases are TGCAGCGTTGATCGTTTGCGGACAGGGGACTATGGCTACACCTTC. Encoded protein: CSVDRLRTGDYGYTF.

The rearrangement links TRBV5-1 to TRBJ2-5, with TRBD2 identical over 7 bases. The CDR3 loop spans 14 amino acids. The germline V gene encodes CDR1 SGHRS and CDR2 YFSETQ. Germline trimming cut 5 bases from V and 3 bases from J; bases unmatched to any gene: 7. CDR3 DNA sequence: TGCGCCAGCAGAAAAAGCGGGGTAAAAGAGACCCAGTACTTC. Translated: CASRKSGVKETQYF.

The chain links TRBV19 to TRBJ2-1; D is undetermined. V lost 6 bases to trimming and J lost 9 bases, with 15 bases between them. This CDR3 is 13 amino acids long. In germline, CDR1 is LNHDA, CDR2 SQIVND (reference sequence). For the CDR3, the DNA is TGTGCCAGTAGCCCGAACTATACCCCTGAGCAGTTCTTC. Amino acids: CASSPNYTPEQFF.

The chain joins TRBV11-2 to TRBJ2-1, with TRBD2 identical over 13 bases. Per the germline V gene, CDR1 is SGHAT and CDR2 is FQNNGV. The V gene end was trimmed by 3 bases and the J gene end by 5 bases; junction bases not matched to a gene: 7. This CDR3 contains 17 residues. The CDR3, as DNA: TGTGCCAGCAGCTTCAAACTAGCGGGGGGGCCCCACAATGAGCAGTTCTTC. Protein: CASSFKLAGGPHNEQFF.

The gene calls are TRBV6-5 and TRBJ2-1; TRBD2 might be the D (5 bases). This CDR3 is 15 amino acids long. In germline, CDR1 is MNHEY, CDR2 SVGAGI. V shed 8 bases and J shed 2 bases, with 16 bases lying between them. CDR3 DNA sequence: TGTGCCAGCCCTAGGGAGCCCCTCGCCTACAATGAGCAGTTCTTC. Translation gives CASPREPLAYNEQFF.

The chain employs TRBV19 and TRBJ1-6; D not certain. From germline, CDR1 is LNHDA and CDR2 SQIVND (reference sequence). This CDR3 region has 12 residues. The V end lost 3 bases, the J end lost 6 bases, and 3 bases lay between the germline ends. In DNA form, the CDR3 reads TGTGCCAGTAGTATCGGTAATTCACCCCTCCACTTT. This codes for CASSIGNSPLHF.

CDR3 residues: CASSLIGQNEKLFF. The CDR3 nucleotides read TGCGCCAGCAGCTTGATCGGACAAAATGAAAAACTGTTTTTT. The chain uses TRBV5-1 and TRBJ1-4; D might be TRBD1 (5 bases). Germline V lookup: CDR1 SGHRS, CDR2 YFSETQ. V was cut by 1 base and J by 5 bases, with 9 bases left in between. CDR3 size: 14 residues.

This rearrangement joins TRBV5-1 to TRBJ2-5, with 8 bases that match TRBD1. Trimming at V came to 4 bases and at J to 6 bases, leaving 11 bases not matched to a gene. Germline CDR1 reads SGHRS; CDR2 reads YFSETQ. CDR3 length: 15 amino acids. DNA for the CDR3: TGCGCCAGCAGCCCCCAAACAGGGGGTGGAAAGACCCAGTACTTC. Its protein product is CASSPQTGGGKTQYF.

The chain recombines TRBV2 with TRBJ2-3; TRBD2 aligns across 7 bases. CDR1 is SNHLY and CDR2 is FYNNEI in the germline V gene. The CDR3 contains 16 residues. Trimming cost V 2 bases and J 1 base; bases outside gene matches: 6. CDR3 nucleotides: TGTGCCAGCAGTGAAACCGGGGGGTTTGGCACAGATACGCAGTATTTT. Amino acids: CASSETGGFGTDTQYF.

V gene TRBV27 combines with J gene TRBJ2-2, with D possibly TRBD1 on 6 matching bases. CDR1 and CDR2 (germline): MNHEY, SMNVEV (reference sequence). CDR3 length: 15 amino acids. Between the trimmed V and J ends, which lost 3 bases and 4 bases, there was a span of 12 bases. CDR3 loop: CASSLAGAGTGELFF. The DNA for the CDR3 is TGTGCCAGCAGTTTGGCAGGGGCTGGCACCGGGGAGCTGTTTTTT.

The V and J genes are TRBV18 and TRBJ2-1; TRBD1 matches 12 bases. J gave up 9 bases and V 4 bases, and 4 bases lay outside the gene matches. Germline V gene lookup returns CDR1 KGHSH and CDR2 LQKENI. This CDR3 is 14 amino acids long. In nucleotides, the CDR3 is TGTGCCAGCTCACTCCGGGACAGGGGGCCTGAGCAGTTCTTC. Translation: CASSLRDRGPEQFF.

Only a few counts were recorded for this clone. This chain links TRBV4-1 with TRBJ2-7; 7 positions agree with TRBD1. V shed 0 bases, J shed 6 bases, and the junction held 8 bases outside the gene matches. The V gene's germline CDR1 is MGHRA and CDR2 YSYEKL. The CDR3 is 15 amino acids. The CDR3 region is CASSQDEVGTAEQYF. In DNA, the CDR3 is TGCGCCAGCAGCCAAGATGAGGTTGGGACAGCCGAGCAGTACTTC.

This clone was counted only a few times. The chain uses TRBV10-3 and TRBJ2-5, with D perhaps matching TRBD1 (6 bases). V was pared by 3 bases and J by 2 bases, with 13 bases between. CDR3 length equals 15 residues. Germline V lookup: CDR1 ENHRY, CDR2 SYGVKD. The CDR3 DNA reads TGTGCCATCAGTGACGTCGGGACACTACAAGAGACCCAGTACTTC. It is translated as CAISDVGTLQETQYF.

The rearrangement uses TRBV11-1 and TRBJ2-5; 7 bases are a match to TRBD2. Trimming took 3 bases from V and 2 from J; bases not matched to a gene: 6. CDR3 length equals 15 residues. The germline V gene encodes CDR1 SGHAT and CDR2 FQDESV (reference sequence). The CDR3 coding sequence is TGTGCCAGCAGCTTTAGCCAGGGAGGGCAAGAGACCCAGTACTTC. It yields the protein CASSFSQGGQETQYF. Full variable domain (outside the CDR3, taken from reference TRBV11-1 and TRBJ2-5): EAEVAQSPRYKITEKSQAVAFWCDPISGHATLYWYRQILGQGPELLVQFQDESVVDDSQLPKDRFSAERLKGVDSTLKIQPAELGDSAMYLCASSFSQGGQETQYFGPGTRLLVL.

The rearrangement uses TRBV4-2 and TRBJ1-1; D uncertain. CDR1 is LGHNA, CDR2 YNFKEQ, per germline. The germline V and J ends were trimmed by 4 bases and 2 bases, with 5 bases remaining between them. The CDR3 spans 12 residues. CDR3 in DNA: TGTGCCAGCAGCCTGTCTAACACTGAAGCTTTCTTT. This sequence encodes CASSLSNTEAFF.

The V gene is TRBV12-5, the J gene TRBJ1-1; maybe TRBD1 (6 bases). V dropped 6 bases and J dropped 6 bases, with 8 bases sitting between them. The CDR3 length is 11 residues. Germline CDR1 LGHNT, CDR2 FRNRAP. The CDR3 bases are TGTGCTAGTGGGGGACACCCTGAAGCTTTCTTT. This sequence encodes CASGGHPEAFF.